This is a list of T cell receptor beta chains from one sample in a study of blood T cell repertoires in COVID-19. Assay: immunoSEQ multiplex PCR; the TCRdb copy retains only in-frame clones and omits some. The sample carries approximately 300,000 clones, around nine tenths recorded once. The sample was PBMCs or T cells enriched from blood (not recorded which). These receptors all come from a man aged 55 to 70 who had recovered from COVID-19. Both conserved end residues are part of each CDR3. Fields, in order: J gene, V gene, D gene, clone size, CDR3 DNA, CDR3 protein. The D gene is left open where the match is weak. Clone size is given for some rows only: seen once, a few or many times, or a class if the clone is expanded.

TRBJ1-2,TRBV6-5,TRBD1,.,TGTGCCAGCAGCCGGACAGGGAGCGTTTATGGCTACACCTTC,CASSRTGSVYGYTF
TRBJ2-3,TRBV28,.,.,TGTGCCAGCAGTCCCGGTTCTCTAGATACGCAGTATTTT,CASSPGSLDTQYF
TRBJ1-2,TRBV4-1,TRBD1,.,TGCGCCAGCAGCCAAGCGACAGGGAGCTACTATGGCTACACCTTC,CASSQATGSYYGYTF
TRBJ2-7,TRBV11-2,TRBD2,few,TGTGCCAGCAGCCCAGGCCTAGCGGAGCGCCTCAGCTCCTACGAGCAGTACTTC,CASSPGLAERLSSYEQYF
TRBJ1-5,TRBV30,TRBD1,.,TGTGCCTGGGGGGACAGGGGACTCAGCAATCAGCCCCAGCATTTT,CAWGDRGLSNQPQHF
TRBJ2-1,TRBV9,TRBD1,.,TGTGCCAGCAGCGTACAGGGACAGGGTAGCAATGAGCAGTTCTTC,CASSVQGQGSNEQFF
TRBJ2-7,TRBV7-3,.,few,TGTGCCAGCAGCCCCGACAGAAACTACGAGCAGTACTTC,CASSPDRNYEQYF
TRBJ1-1,TRBV18,.,.,TGTGCCAGCTCACTCCTAGGACTTCACACTGAAGCTTTCTTT,CASSLLGLHTEAFF
TRBJ1-5,TRBV19,TRBD1,few,TGTGCCAGTAGCGACAGGGCATCTAGCAATCAGCCCCAGCATTTT,CASSDRASSNQPQHF
TRBJ2-2,TRBV24-1,.,.,TGTGCCACCAGTGTAACAGCGAACACCGGGGAGCTGTTTTTT,CATSVTANTGELFF
TRBJ2-3,TRBV9,.,.,TGTGCCAGCAGCCTCGGGTACGGCGATACGCAGTATTTT,CASSLGYGDTQYF